This T cell receptor (beta chain) was profiled in a study of CD8 T cells in ankylosing spondylitis. Broader study findings: One TCR beta motif, made up of eight highly homologous variants, appeared characteristic of ankylosing spondylitis blood. Relatively rare in peripheral blood, disease-linked clones were also CD8+.

Construction of TCR beta libraries was performed using quantitative 5'-RACE with molecular barcodes. Via MiXCR, TCRdb re-called the 5' RACE reads, giving one row per CDR3 protein. The sample comprises a few hundred thousand distinct CDR3 sequences, approximately 12% of which are singletons, and less than 8% rests with the top ten. This clonotype was recorded many times. Its target is not known. The CDR3 length is 15 residues. Germline V CDR1 and CDR2: KGHSH, LQKENI. The V and J ends lost 3 bases and 4 bases, in that order; junction bases with no gene match: 4. Input material: blood, either unsorted or a sorted T cell fraction (not recorded which). The receptor's source is a male donor with ankylosing spondylitis or in good health (not recorded which). The rearrangement links TRBV18 to TRBJ2-2; 8 bases fit TRBD2. The CDR3 nucleotides are TGTGCCAGCTCACCTACCACTAGCGGCACCGGGGAGCTGTTTTTT. It specifies CASSPTTSGTGELFF.